This is a list of T cell receptor beta chains from one sample in a study of graft-versus-host responses after intestinal transplantation. This table comes from immunoSEQ multiplex PCR, and its TCRdb copy is limited to in-frame clones, with some not included. The table shows more than 65,000 clones, with about 94% occurring only once. These TCRs' antigens remain unknown. This material consisted of unstimulated CD8+ T cells sorted from spleen or lymph node cells, taken before intestinal transplant. These receptors were taken from a human donor who received an intestinal transplant. CDR3s include the opening cysteine and the closing phenylalanine or tryptophan. The order of the fields is D gene, V gene, J gene, clone size, CDR3 DNA, CDR3 protein. D genes are given only for firm matches. For some rows the clone size is stated as once, few or many, or as a class when expanded; others skip it.

d_call: NA
v_call: TRBV4-1
j_call: TRBJ2-7
clone_size: NA
cdr3_nt: TGCGCCAGCAGCCAAGATCGGCTTGGGGGAGTCAGGCCCGAGCAGTACTTC
cdr3_aa: CASSQDRLGGVRPEQYF

d_call: NA
v_call: TRBV10-2
j_call: TRBJ2-7
clone_size: NA
cdr3_nt: TGCGCCAGCTCCCCGGGGCTTGTGGCCTACGAGCAGTACTTC
cdr3_aa: CASSPGLVAYEQYF

d_call: NA
v_call: TRBV5-1
j_call: TRBJ2-3
clone_size: NA
cdr3_nt: TGCGCCAGCAACCTTCCAGGGTGGTCGGGAGATACGCAGTATTTT
cdr3_aa: CASNLPGWSGDTQYF

d_call: NA
v_call: TRBV9
j_call: TRBJ2-7
clone_size: NA
cdr3_nt: TGTGCCAGCAGTAGTGGGGGGAGCTCCTACGAGCAGTACTTC
cdr3_aa: CASSSGGSSYEQYF

d_call: TRBD1
v_call: TRBV28
j_call: TRBJ1-2
clone_size: NA
cdr3_nt: TGTGCCAGCAGTTCACCACGACAGGGTAGTTTCTATGGCTACACCTTC
cdr3_aa: CASSSPRQGSFYGYTF

d_call: TRBD1
v_call: TRBV27
j_call: TRBJ2-1
clone_size: NA
cdr3_nt: TGTGCCAGCAGACAGGGGGCCTACAATGAGCAGTTCTTC
cdr3_aa: CASRQGAYNEQFF

d_call: NA
v_call: TRBV29-1
j_call: TRBJ2-3
clone_size: NA
cdr3_nt: TGCAGCGTTGCACCCGAATCCACAGATACGCAGTATTTT
cdr3_aa: CSVAPESTDTQYF

d_call: TRBD2
v_call: TRBV27
j_call: TRBJ2-2
clone_size: NA
cdr3_nt: TGTGCCATCTACAGCGGGAGTACCGGGGAGCTGTTTTTT
cdr3_aa: CAIYSGSTGELFF

d_call: NA
v_call: TRBV30
j_call: TRBJ2-6
clone_size: NA
cdr3_nt: TGTGCCTGGAGTGTACAGGACCTTTGGTTGGATGGGGCCAACGTCCTGACTTTC
cdr3_aa: CAWSVQDLWLDGANVLTF

d_call: NA
v_call: TRBV10-3
j_call: TRBJ2-1
clone_size: once
cdr3_nt: TGTGCCATCAGTGAGTCGTCTACCTCTTTCTACAATGAGCAGTTCTTC
cdr3_aa: CAISESSTSFYNEQFF

d_call: NA
v_call: TRBV28
j_call: TRBJ2-1
clone_size: NA
cdr3_nt: TGTGCCAGCAGTCTCCAAGCTAGGTCAGGGTCCTACAATGAGCAGTTCTTC
cdr3_aa: CASSLQARSGSYNEQFF

d_call: NA
v_call: TRBV5-5
j_call: TRBJ1-1
clone_size: NA
cdr3_nt: TGTGCCAGCAGCATGGGACAGAACACTGAAGCTTTCTTT
cdr3_aa: CASSMGQNTEAFF

d_call: TRBD2
v_call: TRBV9
j_call: TRBJ2-5
clone_size: NA
cdr3_nt: TGTGCCAGCAGTTTTGGAGCGGGAGGGCTCGAAGAGACCCAGTACTTC
cdr3_aa: CASSFGAGGLEETQYF

d_call: NA
v_call: TRBV7-9
j_call: TRBJ2-7
clone_size: NA
cdr3_nt: TGTGCCAGCAGCTTAGCGGGCAGGACCTACTACGAGCAGTACTTC
cdr3_aa: CASSLAGRTYYEQYF

d_call: NA
v_call: TRBV7-7
j_call: TRBJ2-7
clone_size: NA
cdr3_nt: TGTGCCGTGCCTAACGAGGAGAGCTCCTACGAGCAGTACTTC
cdr3_aa: CAVPNEESSYEQYF

d_call: NA
v_call: TRBV28
j_call: TRBJ1-2
clone_size: NA
cdr3_nt: TGTGCCAGCAGTGGTCCTCTCCGGGACACCGAGGACTATGGCTACACCTTC
cdr3_aa: CASSGPLRDTEDYGYTF